The clone carrying this TCR beta chain was seen at least ten times. The target antigen is unknown. This entry comes from a study of prognosis after radiotherapy for stage I lung cancer. Study outcomes and limitations: Samples before stereotactic body radiation therapy had more unique TCR clones (median roughly 10,000 versus 7,000). Lower values of Shannon entropy after stereotactic body radiation therapy were seen in patients who developed distant metastases.

This CDR3 is built from 15 residues. Trimming stripped 10 bases from V and 0 bases from J, with 15 bases between. Germline assignment: CDR1 KGHDR and CDR2 SFDVKD. By two-round multiplex PCR, the TCR beta CDR3 was amplified from genomic DNA. First-round PCR, the initial amplification, used primers specific to each TRBV and TRBJ gene. TCRdb re-analysed the multiplex PCR reads in MiXCR, keeping a single row per CDR3 protein. The table shows fewer than 20,000 distinct CDR3 sequences, with over 15% occurring only once. The clonotype originates from a donor over 45 with non-small cell lung cancer. The chain employs TRBV24-1 and TRBJ1-3; TRBD1 might be the D (5 bases). The sequenced sample was PBMCs, obtained before or after stereotactic body radiation therapy (not recorded which). The CDR3 DNA sequence: TGTGCCACTCGGCGACAGCCGAGCTCTGGAAACACCATATATTTT. Residues: CATRRQPSSGNTIYF.